This entry lists 18 T cell receptor beta chains sequenced from one sample in a study of T cell repertoires in cytomegalovirus infection. From the reads, TCRdb called clonotypes with MiXCR, one entry per CDR3 protein. Among some 940,000 distinct CDR3 sequences listed, approximately 32% were seen once. These TCRs are of unknown antigen specificity. This material consisted of cultured CD8+ T cells from PBMCs, taken from culture after CMV antigen stimulation. All receptors come from a human donor in good health (CMV status not recorded). Some clones in this sample may be carry-over from other donors' samples.

The chain recombines TRBV29-1 with TRBJ1-2; D not resolved. The CDR3 contains 14 residues. V lost 0 bases and J lost 2, with 10 bases in between. Per the germline V gene, CDR1 is SQVTM and CDR2 is ANQGSEA. The CDR3 nucleotides read TGCAGCGTTGAAGATGGGTTATGGAACTATGGCTACACCTTC. It translates to CSVEDGLWNYGYTF.

The chain joins TRBV29-1 to TRBJ2-1; 14 positions agree with TRBD2. The germline gives CDR1 SQVTM, CDR2 ANQGSEA. V lost 4 bases and J lost 0; bases outside the gene matches: 8. The CDR3 contains 18 residues. The CDR3 here is CSVVGLAGVRSSYNEQFF. In DNA form, the CDR3 reads TGCAGCGTTGTGGGACTAGCGGGGGTAAGGAGCTCCTACAATGAGCAGTTCTTC.

This clonotype turned up a few times. This chain connects TRBV6-5 to TRBJ1-6; D remains ambiguous. The length of the CDR3 is 17 residues. Germline V gene lookup returns CDR1 MNHEY and CDR2 SVGAGI. V gave up 7 bases and J gave up 2 bases, with 18 bases separating them. The CDR3 region has the DNA TGTGCCAGCACCCTTGGGTACGGCAGCACCTATAATTCACCCCTCCACTTT. The encoded protein is CASTLGYGSTYNSPLHF.

This clonotype has a count of ten or more. The V and J genes are TRBV7-2 and TRBJ1-3; the D gene is possibly TRBD1 (6 bases). V lost 4 bases, J lost 9 bases, and 28 bases lay in between. CDR3 length: 18 residues. CDR1 SGHTA and CDR2 FQGNSA come from the germline V gene. The CDR3 sequence is CASSYPDSTEVAAGTIYF. In DNA, the CDR3 is TGTGCCAGCAGCTACCCGGACAGTACAGAGGTCGCGGCGGGCACCATATATTTT. Using reference TRBV7-2 and TRBJ1-3 for the parts outside the CDR3, the full variable domain is GAGVSQSPSNKVTEKGKDVELRCDPISGHTALYWYRQSLGQGLEFLIYFQGNSAPDKSGLPSDRFSAERTGGSVSTLTIQRTQQEDSAVYLCASSYPDSTEVAAGTIYFGEGSWLTVV.

This clonotype was seen only a few times. The chain couples TRBV5-4 to TRBJ2-1; 7 bases are shared with TRBD1. Per germline, CDR1 SGHNT and CDR2 YYREEE (reference sequence). The CDR3 is 16 amino acids. The trim removed 0 bases at V and 3 bases at J, leaving 6 bases unmatched. The CDR3 loop is CASSLEGADIYNEQFF. CDR3 coding DNA: TGTGCCAGCAGCTTGGAGGGGGCCGATATCTACAATGAGCAGTTCTTC.

This clonotype was picked up many times. The chain is built from TRBV7-2 and TRBJ1-4; 9 bases agree with TRBD1. The junction had 12 bases not matched to a gene; V was cut back by 0 bases and J by 4 bases. Germline values: CDR1 SGHTA, CDR2 FQGNSA. The CDR3 extends over 19 amino acids. CDR3 sequence (DNA): TGTGCCAGCAGCTTAGCTGGTTTCGGGACAGGGTGGAATAATGAAAAACTGTTTTTT. It is translated as CASSLAGFGTGWNNEKLFF.

The J gene is TRBJ2-1, the V gene TRBV4-1; D is ambiguous. The CDR3 is 15 residues long. Trimming left V 1 base short and J 8 bases short, with 15 bases between. CDR1 is MGHRA, CDR2 YSYEKL, per germline. CDR3 protein: CASSQGGLGIDEQFF. The DNA for the CDR3 is TGCGCCAGCAGCCAAGGGGGTCTGGGGATAGATGAGCAGTTCTTC.

This clonotype was detected a few times. The CDR3, as DNA: TGTGCCAGCAGTTTAGGAAGGGGGGAGAATGAAAAACTGTTTTTT. It translates to CASSLGRGENEKLFF. The rearrangement joins TRBV12-3 or TRBV12-4 to TRBJ1-4; D perhaps matches TRBD1 (6 bases). CDR3 size: 15 residues. Trimming shortened V by 1 base and J by 5 bases, and 11 bases separated the two germline ends.

The chain has TRBV28 and TRBJ2-7; the D gene is possibly TRBD1 (5 bases). The CDR3 is made up of 14 amino acids. CDR1 and CDR2 from the germline V gene are MDHEN and SYDVKM. V was shortened by 2 bases and J by 4 bases, with 12 bases between the two germline ends. CDR3 in amino acids: CASSLSWGAYEQYV. The CDR3 bases are TGTGCCAGCAGTTTAAGCTGGGGCGCTTACGAGCAGTACGTC.

This clonotype was seen only a few times. The rearrangement uses TRBV23-1 and TRBJ2-2; D not certain. TRBV23-1 is an ORF; its function is uncertain. There are 15 residues in the CDR3. V lost 2 bases to trimming and J lost 6 bases, with 13 bases between them. This CDR3 is CASSQLCGWPGELFF. CDR3 sequence (DNA): TGCGCCAGCAGTCAACTCTGCGGTTGGCCCGGGGAGCTGTTTTTT.

J is TRBJ2-1 and V is TRBV5-1, with a possible D match to TRBD1 (6 bases). Germline lookup yields CDR1 SGHRS and CDR2 YFSETQ. V dropped 4 bases and J dropped 7 bases, with 18 bases sitting between them. This CDR3 spans 15 amino acids. Here the CDR3 reads CASSLTGQSLNEQFF. The CDR3 region has the DNA TGCGCCAGCAGCCTCACTGGACAGTCCCTAAATGAGCAGTTCTTC.

Only a few counts were recorded for this clonotype. The V gene is TRBV10-3, the J gene TRBJ2-5; D gene unclear. V lost 0 bases to trimming and J lost 2 bases, with 7 bases between them. Germline loops: CDR1 ENHRY, CDR2 SYGVKD. This CDR3 is 14 amino acids long. The CDR3 region has the DNA TGTGCCATCAGTGAGTCTACTACACAAGAGACCCAGTACTTC. It translates to CAISESTTQETQYF.

Points on this clonotype: A much bigger clone sits one base away, suggesting this may be a read error. CDR3 nucleotides: TGTGCCAACAGTTTCGGACAGGGTGGTTCACCCCTCCACTTT. Protein sequence: CANSFGQGGSPLHF. This chain connects TRBV12-3 or TRBV12-4 to TRBJ1-6, with 8 bases fitting TRBD1. The length of the CDR3 is 14 residues.

This clonotype was counted ten times or more. J is TRBJ2-3 and V is TRBV7-2; 9 nucleotides line up with TRBD2. CDR3 length equals 15 residues. V was clipped by 5 bases and J by 2 bases; unmatched bases: 5. Germline V gene data show CDR1 as SGHTA and CDR2 as FQGNSA. CDR3 sequence reads: CASSPIAGATDTQYF. The DNA of the CDR3 is TGTGCCAGCAGCCCTATAGCGGGAGCCACAGATACGCAGTATTTT.

This clonotype was observed at least ten times. The chain is built from TRBV7-2 and TRBJ2-5; possible D gene TRBD1, 7 bases. Germline CDR1 and CDR2: SGHTA and FQGNSA. V was trimmed by 2 bases and J by 1 base, leaving 14 bases between them. CDR3 size: 16 residues. The CDR3 here is CASSLPAGGFQETQYF. The CDR3 DNA follows: TGTGCCAGCAGCTTACCCGCAGGGGGGTTCCAAGAGACCCAGTACTTC.

The chain uses TRBV19 and TRBJ2-7, with TRBD1 matching over 7 bases. The CDR3 covers 14 residues. CDR1 is LNHDA and CDR2 is SQIVND in the germline V gene (reference sequence). J was trimmed by 0 bases and V by 11 bases; bases with no gene match: 10. This CDR3 is CAYKTGQCSYEQYF. The CDR3 DNA follows: TGTGCCTATAAAACGGGACAGTGCTCCTACGAGCAGTACTTC.

Concerning this clonotype: At one of its ends the junction is not consistent with the germline gene, which may arise from a read error. This chain connects TRBV6-6 to TRBJ2-2, with 11 bases fitting TRBD1. The CDR3 has 22 amino acids. Germline CDR1 MNHNY, CDR2 SVGAGI (reference sequence). The CDR3 nucleotides read TGTGCCTGCAGTTACTCAGCTCCCGGGACAGGGGGGCCCAACCTCAACACCGGGGAGCTGTTTTTT. As protein: CACSYSAPGTGGPNLNTGELFF.

The chain has TRBV20-1 and TRBJ1-2; D not resolved. CDR3 length equals 15 residues. Trimming shortened V by 0 bases and J by 2 bases, and 13 bases separated the two germline ends. The V gene's germline CDR1 is DFQATT and CDR2 SNEGSKA (reference sequence). CDR3 sequence: CSARDRGRGNYGYTF. The CDR3 region has the DNA TGCAGTGCTAGAGATCGAGGGAGAGGGAACTATGGCTACACCTTC.